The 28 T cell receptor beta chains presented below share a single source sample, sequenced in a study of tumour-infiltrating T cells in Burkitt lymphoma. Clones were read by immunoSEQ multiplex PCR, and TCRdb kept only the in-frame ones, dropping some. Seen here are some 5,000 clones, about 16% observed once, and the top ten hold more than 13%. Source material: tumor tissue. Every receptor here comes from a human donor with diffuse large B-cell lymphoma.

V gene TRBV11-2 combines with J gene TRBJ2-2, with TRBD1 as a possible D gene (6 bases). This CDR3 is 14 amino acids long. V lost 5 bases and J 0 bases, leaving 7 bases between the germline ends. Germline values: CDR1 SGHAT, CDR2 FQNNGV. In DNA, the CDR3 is TGTGCCAGCAGCCGGACAGCGAACACCGGGGAGCTGTTTTTT. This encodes CASSRTANTGELFF.

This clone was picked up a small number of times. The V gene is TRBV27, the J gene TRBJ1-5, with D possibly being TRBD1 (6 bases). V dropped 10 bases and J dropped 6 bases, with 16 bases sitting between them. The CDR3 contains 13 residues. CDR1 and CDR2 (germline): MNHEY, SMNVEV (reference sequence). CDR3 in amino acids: CAIGGGYGQPQHF. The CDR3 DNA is TGTGCCATTGGAGGGGGGTACGGTCAGCCCCAGCATTTT.

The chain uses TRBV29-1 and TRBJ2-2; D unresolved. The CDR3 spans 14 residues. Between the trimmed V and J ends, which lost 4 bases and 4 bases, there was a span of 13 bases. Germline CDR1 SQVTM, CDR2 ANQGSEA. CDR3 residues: CSVGVGKTTGELFF. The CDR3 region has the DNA TGCAGCGTTGGCGTAGGGAAGACCACCGGGGAGCTGTTTTTT.

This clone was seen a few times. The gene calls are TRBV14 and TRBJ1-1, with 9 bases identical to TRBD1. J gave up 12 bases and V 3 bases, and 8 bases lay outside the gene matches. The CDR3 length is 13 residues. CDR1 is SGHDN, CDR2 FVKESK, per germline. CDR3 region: CASSHEQGARTFF. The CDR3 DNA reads TGTGCCAGCAGCCACGAACAGGGGGCTAGGACTTTCTTT.

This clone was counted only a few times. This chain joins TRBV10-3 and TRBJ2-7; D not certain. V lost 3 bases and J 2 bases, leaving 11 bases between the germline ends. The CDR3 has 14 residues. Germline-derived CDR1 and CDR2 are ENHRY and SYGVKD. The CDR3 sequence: CAISEVKGAYEQYF. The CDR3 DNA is TGTGCCATCAGTGAAGTAAAGGGTGCCTACGAGCAGTACTTC.

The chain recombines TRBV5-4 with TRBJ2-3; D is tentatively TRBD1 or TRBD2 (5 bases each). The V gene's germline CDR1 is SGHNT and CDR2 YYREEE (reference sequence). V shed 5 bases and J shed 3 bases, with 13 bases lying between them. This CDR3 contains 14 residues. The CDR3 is CASSNRDGTDTQYF. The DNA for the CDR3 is TGTGCCAGCAGTAACCGGGACGGAACAGATACGCAGTATTTT.

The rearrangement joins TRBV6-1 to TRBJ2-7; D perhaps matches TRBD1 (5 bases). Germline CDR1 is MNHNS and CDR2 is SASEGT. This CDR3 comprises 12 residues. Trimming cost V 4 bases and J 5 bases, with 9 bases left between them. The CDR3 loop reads CASSVGADEQYF. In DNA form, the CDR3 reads TGTGCCAGCAGTGTAGGGGCTGACGAGCAGTACTTC.

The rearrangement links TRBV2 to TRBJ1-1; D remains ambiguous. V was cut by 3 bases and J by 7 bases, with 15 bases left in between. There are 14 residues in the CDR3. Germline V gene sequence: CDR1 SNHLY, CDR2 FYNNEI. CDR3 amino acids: CASSERRAPGEAFF. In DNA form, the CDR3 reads TGTGCCAGCAGTGAGAGGAGGGCGCCGGGTGAAGCTTTCTTT.

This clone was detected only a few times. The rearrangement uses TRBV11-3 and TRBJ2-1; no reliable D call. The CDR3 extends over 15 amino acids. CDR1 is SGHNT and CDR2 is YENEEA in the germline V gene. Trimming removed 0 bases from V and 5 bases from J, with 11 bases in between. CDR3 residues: CASSLEGIGHNEQFF. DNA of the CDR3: TGTGCCAGCAGCTTAGAAGGGATAGGGCACAATGAGCAGTTCTTC.

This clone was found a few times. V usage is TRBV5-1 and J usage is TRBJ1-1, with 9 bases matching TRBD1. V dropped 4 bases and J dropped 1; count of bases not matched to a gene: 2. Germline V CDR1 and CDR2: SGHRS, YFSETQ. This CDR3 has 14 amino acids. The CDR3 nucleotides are TGCGCCAGCAGCCCGGGACAGGGGAACACTGAAGCTTTCTTT. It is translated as CASSPGQGNTEAFF.

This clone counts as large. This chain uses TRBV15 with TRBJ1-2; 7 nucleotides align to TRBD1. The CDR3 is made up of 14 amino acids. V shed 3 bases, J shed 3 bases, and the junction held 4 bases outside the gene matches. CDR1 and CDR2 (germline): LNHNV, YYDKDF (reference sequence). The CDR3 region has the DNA TGTGCCACCAGCAGTTGGGACAGCGACTATGGCTACACCTTC. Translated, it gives CATSSWDSDYGYTF.

Here the CDR3 DNA reads TGTGCCAGCAGATCCCATGGGACAGTTGAAGCTTTCTTT. This translates into CASRSHGTVEAFF. The J gene is TRBJ1-1, the V gene TRBV2; 7 bases are a match to TRBD1. CDR1 SNHLY and CDR2 FYNNEI come from the germline V gene. This CDR3 is built from 13 residues. V was clipped by 6 bases and J by 7 bases; unmatched bases: 8.

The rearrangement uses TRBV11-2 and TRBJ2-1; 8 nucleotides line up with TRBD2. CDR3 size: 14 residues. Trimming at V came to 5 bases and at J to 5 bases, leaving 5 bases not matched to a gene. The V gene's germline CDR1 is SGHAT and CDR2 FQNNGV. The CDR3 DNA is TGTGCCAGCAGCCAAAGCGGGGGAAACAATGAGCAGTTCTTC. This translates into CASSQSGGNNEQFF.

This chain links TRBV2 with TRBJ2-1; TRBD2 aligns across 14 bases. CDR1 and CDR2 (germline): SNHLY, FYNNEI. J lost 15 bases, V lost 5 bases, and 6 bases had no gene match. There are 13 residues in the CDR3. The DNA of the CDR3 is TGTGCCAGCAGTCCTGGGACTAGCGGGAGTTTGTTCTTC. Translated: CASSPGTSGSLFF. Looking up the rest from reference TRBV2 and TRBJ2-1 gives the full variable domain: EPEVTQTPSHQVTQMGQEVILRCVPISNHLYFYWYRQILGQKVEFLVSFYNNEISEKSEIFDDQFSVERPDGSNFTLKIRSTKLEDSAMYFCASSPGTSGSLFFGPGTRLTVL.

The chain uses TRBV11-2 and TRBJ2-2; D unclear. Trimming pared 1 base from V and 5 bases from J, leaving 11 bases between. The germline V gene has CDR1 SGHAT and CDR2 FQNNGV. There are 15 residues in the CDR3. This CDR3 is CASSLGVSMTGELFF. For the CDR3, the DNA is TGTGCCAGCAGCTTAGGGGTCTCCATGACCGGGGAGCTGTTTTTT. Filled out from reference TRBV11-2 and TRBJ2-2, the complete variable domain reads EAGVAQSPRYKIIEKRQSVAFWCNPISGHATLYWYQQILGQGPKLLIQFQNNGVVDDSQLPKDRFSAERLKGVDSTLKIQPAKLEDSAVYLCASSLGVSMTGELFFGEGSRLTVL.

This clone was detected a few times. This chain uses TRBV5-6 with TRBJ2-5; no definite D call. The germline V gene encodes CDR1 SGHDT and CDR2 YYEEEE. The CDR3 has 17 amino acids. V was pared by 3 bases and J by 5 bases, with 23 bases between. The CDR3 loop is CASSSDRRWGGVETQYF. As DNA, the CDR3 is TGTGCCAGCAGCTCTGATAGGCGTTGGGGTGGGGTCGAGACCCAGTACTTC.

The CDR3 reads CASSESGTSFDEQFF. The DNA for the CDR3 is TGCGCCAGCAGTGAGTCGGGGACTAGTTTCGATGAGCAGTTCTTC. The genes are TRBV10-1 and TRBJ2-1, with 8 bases aligning to TRBD2. V shed 0 bases and J 8 bases; nucleotides not matched to a gene: 6. In germline, CDR1 is WNHNN, CDR2 SYGVQD (reference sequence). There are 15 residues in the CDR3.

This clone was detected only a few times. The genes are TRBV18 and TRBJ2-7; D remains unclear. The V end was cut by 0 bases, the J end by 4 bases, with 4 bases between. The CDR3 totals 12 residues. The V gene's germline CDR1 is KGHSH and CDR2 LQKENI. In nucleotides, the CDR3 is TGTGCCAGCTCACCACCCCTTTACGAGCAGTACTTC. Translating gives CASSPPLYEQYF.

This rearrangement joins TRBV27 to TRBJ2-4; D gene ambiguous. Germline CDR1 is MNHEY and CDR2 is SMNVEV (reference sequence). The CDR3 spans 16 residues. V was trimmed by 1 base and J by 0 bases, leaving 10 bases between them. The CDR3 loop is CASSLLVGLAKNIQYF. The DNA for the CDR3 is TGTGCCAGCAGTTTATTGGTGGGATTAGCCAAAAACATTCAGTACTTC.

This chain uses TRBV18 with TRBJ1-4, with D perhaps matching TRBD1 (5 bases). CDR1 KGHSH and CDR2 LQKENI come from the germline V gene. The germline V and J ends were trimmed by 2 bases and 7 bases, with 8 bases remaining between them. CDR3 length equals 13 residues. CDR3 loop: CASSPGASEKLFF. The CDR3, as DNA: TGTGCCAGCTCACCAGGGGCGAGTGAAAAACTGTTTTTT.

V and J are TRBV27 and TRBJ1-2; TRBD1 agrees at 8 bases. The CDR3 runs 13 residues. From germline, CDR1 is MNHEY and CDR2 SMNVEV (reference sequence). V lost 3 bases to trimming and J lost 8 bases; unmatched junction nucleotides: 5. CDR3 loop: CASSFSTGEGYTF. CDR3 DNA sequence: TGTGCCAGCAGTTTCTCGACAGGGGAAGGCTACACCTTC.

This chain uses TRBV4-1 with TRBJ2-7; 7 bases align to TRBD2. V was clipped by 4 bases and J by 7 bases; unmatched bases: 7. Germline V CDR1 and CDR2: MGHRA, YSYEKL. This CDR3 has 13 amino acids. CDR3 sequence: CASSRGEGREQYF. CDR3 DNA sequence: TGCGCCAGCAGCCGAGGGGAGGGTCGAGAGCAGTACTTC.

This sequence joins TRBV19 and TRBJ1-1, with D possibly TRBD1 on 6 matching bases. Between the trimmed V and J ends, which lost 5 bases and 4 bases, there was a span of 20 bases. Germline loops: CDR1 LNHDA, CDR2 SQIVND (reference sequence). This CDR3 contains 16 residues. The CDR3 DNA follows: TGTGCCAGTAGTCCCCGGGGGCGCGAGGCTCGCACTGAAGCTTTCTTT. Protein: CASSPRGREARTEAFF. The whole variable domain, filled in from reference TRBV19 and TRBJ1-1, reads DGGITQSPKYLFRKEGQNVTLSCEQNLNHDAMYWYRQDPGQGLRLIYYSQIVNDFQKGDIAEGYSVSREKKESFPLTVTSAQKNPTAFYLCASSPRGREARTEAFFGQGTRLTVV.

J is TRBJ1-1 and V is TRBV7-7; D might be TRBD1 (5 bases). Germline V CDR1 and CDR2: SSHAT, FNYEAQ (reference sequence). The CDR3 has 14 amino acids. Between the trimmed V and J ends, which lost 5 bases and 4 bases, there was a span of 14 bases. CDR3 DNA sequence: TGTGCCAGCAGCCCTCTGGTCGGGGGCACTGAAGCTTTCTTT. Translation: CASSPLVGGTEAFF.

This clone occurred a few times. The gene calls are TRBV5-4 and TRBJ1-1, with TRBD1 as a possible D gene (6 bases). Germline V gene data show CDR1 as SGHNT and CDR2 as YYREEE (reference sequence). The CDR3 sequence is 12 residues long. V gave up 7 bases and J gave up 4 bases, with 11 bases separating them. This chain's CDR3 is CASEGGSTEAFF. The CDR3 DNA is TGTGCCAGCGAGGGGGGAAGCACTGAAGCTTTCTTT. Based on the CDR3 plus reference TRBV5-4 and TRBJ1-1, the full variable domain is ETGVTQSPTHLIKTRGQQVTLRCSSQSGHNTVSWYQQALGQGPQFIFQYYREEENGRGNFPPRFSGLQFPNYSSELNVNALELDDSALYLCASEGGSTEAFFGQGTRLTVV.

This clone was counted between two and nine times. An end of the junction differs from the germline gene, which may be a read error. For the CDR3, the DNA is TGTGCCAGCAGTTTAGCGGCAGTGGGACAAGAGACCCAGTACTTC. It yields the protein CASSLAAVGQETQYF. V and J are TRBV7-8 and TRBJ2-5; weak D call: TRBD2 (6 bases). Germline V gene lookup returns CDR1 SGHVS and CDR2 FQNEAQ. The CDR3 consists of 15 residues.

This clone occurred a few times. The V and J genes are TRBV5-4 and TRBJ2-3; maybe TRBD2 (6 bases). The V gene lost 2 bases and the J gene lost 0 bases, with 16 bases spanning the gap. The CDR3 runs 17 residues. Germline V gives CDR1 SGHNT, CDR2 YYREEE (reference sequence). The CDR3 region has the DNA TGTGCCAGCAGCTTAGGTGTCCCCGGGGGTAGCACAGATACGCAGTATTTT. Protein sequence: CASSLGVPGGSTDTQYF.

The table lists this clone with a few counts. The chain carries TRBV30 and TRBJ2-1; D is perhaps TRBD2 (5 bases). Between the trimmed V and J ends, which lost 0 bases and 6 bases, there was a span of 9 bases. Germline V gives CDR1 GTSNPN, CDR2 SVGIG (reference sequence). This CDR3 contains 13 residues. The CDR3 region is CAWSVRRGNEQFF. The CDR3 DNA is TGTGCCTGGAGTGTACGTCGGGGCAATGAGCAGTTCTTC.